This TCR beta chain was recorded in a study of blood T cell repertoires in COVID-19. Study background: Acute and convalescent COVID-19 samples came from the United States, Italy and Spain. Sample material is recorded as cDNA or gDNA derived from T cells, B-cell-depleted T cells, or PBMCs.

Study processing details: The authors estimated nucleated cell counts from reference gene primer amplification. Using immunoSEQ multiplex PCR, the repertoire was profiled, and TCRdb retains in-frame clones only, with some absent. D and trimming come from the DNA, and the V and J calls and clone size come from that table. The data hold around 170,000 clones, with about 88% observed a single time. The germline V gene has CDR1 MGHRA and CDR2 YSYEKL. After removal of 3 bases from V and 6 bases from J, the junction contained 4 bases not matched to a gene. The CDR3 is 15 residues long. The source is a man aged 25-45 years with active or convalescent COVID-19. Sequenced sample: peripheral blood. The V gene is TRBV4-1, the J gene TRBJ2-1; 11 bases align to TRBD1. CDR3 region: CASSQPGTGGNEQFF. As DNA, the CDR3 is TGCGCCAGCAGCCAGCCTGGGACAGGGGGCAATGAGCAGTTCTTC.